Sequencing of this TCR beta chain was carried out in a study of response to subunit inactivated influenza vaccine. The V segment lost 5 bases and the J segment 7 bases; nucleotides outside the gene matches: 7. The CDR3 is made up of 14 amino acids. The germline V gene has CDR1 SGHAT and CDR2 FQNNGV. TCRdb analysed the RT-PCR reads with MiXCR anew, one entry per CDR3 protein. The data contain around 750,000 distinct CDR3 sequences, over 20% of them singletons. In the case of this clonotype: Its antigen remains unknown.

General study findings and limits: Only a handful of new T cells, the authors suggested, are recruited with each seasonal influenza vaccination.

The sequenced sample was PBMCs from blood, obtained roughly 5 days after vaccination. The sequence was collected from a man between 50 and 59 years old who received an inactivated influenza vaccine. This chain joins TRBV11-2 and TRBJ2-5, with 10 positions matching TRBD1. CDR3: CASSPRDRGGTQYF. The CDR3 bases are TGTGCCAGCAGCCCTCGGGACAGGGGAGGGACCCAGTACTTC.